Detailed here is one TCR beta chain. This clonotype occurred a few times. Its cognate antigen has yet to be identified. The record has no base qualities; no much larger clone is one base away. V is cut back by 3 bases and J by 8 bases, with 9 bases in the junction unmatched. The CDR3 starts with the cysteine, ends with the phenylalanine, and has 15 residues. Kept here is only the CDR3 DNA, which spans 45 bases and is read in frame from base 1. CDR1 and CDR2 are read off the germline V gene as SGHTA and FQGTGA. These data originate in a study of CD8 T cells in ankylosing spondylitis (dated by TCRdb to about 2017). Background for the entire study: T cell receptor beta repertoires were profiled in healthy donors and ankylosing spondylitis patients so that disease-linked TCR variants could be found. In total, the full study cohort was made up of roughly 100 healthy donors and 25 ankylosing spondylitis patients. Peripheral blood samples were taken, and synovial fluid was additionally collected from ankylosing spondylitis patients.

General study outcomes and caveats: The disease-linked clones had a CD8+ phenotype and were found at relatively low frequencies in peripheral blood. Blood from ankylosing spondylitis patients appeared to be characterized by a TCR beta motif composed of under 10 highly homologous amino acid variants. The disease-linked clones were reported as significantly enriched in matched synovial fluid samples from ankylosing spondylitis patients. Some TCR beta motif variants had previously been reported in synovial fluid and blood of reactive arthritis patients, which suggested common disease-initiation mechanisms.

The data were produced on an Illumina HiSeq 2500. Quantitative 5'-RACE with molecular barcodes was used to prepare TCR beta libraries. The authors' analysis ran thus. A new computational method based on a probabilistic model of VDJ rearrangement was used to identify disease-linked TCR variants. TCRdb's own reprocessing of the public reads used fastp at Q25 and MiXCR and kept productive beta chains. Rows are combined by CDR3 protein, so each entry shows the most common genes and DNA. These V and J calls derive from TCRdb rather than the authors' analysis. For this sample the table gives 250,000 to 350,000 distinct CDR3 sequences, of which roughly 20% were detected only once. Together, the top ten hold roughly 7.4% of the sample.

The TCR sequence derives from a male donor with ankylosing spondylitis or in good health (not recorded which). The chain couples TRBV7-3 to TRBJ2-1, and 8 junction bases match TRBD2. Sequenced sample: blood, either unsorted or a sorted T cell fraction (not recorded which). The CDR3 loop reads CASSLTGTSRDEQFF. The bases are TGTGCCAGCAGCTTGACCGGGACTAGTCGCGATGAGCAGTTCTTC.